The present TCR beta chain was sequenced within a study of T cell responses to AZD1222 COVID-19 vaccine (dated by TCRdb to the early 2020s). About the full investigation: AZD1222 recipients given second doses at about 4 weeks or at about 12 weeks were pooled, since spike-specific TCR depth and breadth were not found to differ between the two schedules. TCR sequencing covered over 230 trial participants: 200 to 220 given two doses of AZD1222 and 26 given two doses of MenACWY control vaccine. Trial participants were enrolled into age subgroups of 18-55, 56-69 and 70-plus years, which contained 148, 28 and 57 TCR-sequenced participants, respectively. Paper-wide results and their limitations: Because no day 14 peak-response samples were available, repertoires were characterized only after the peak T cell response. Epitopes outside the regions mutated in the B.1.351 and B.1.1.7 variants were reportedly recognized by nearly half of the unique spike-specific TCRs. Most participants were white British and females outnumbered males, and the authors suggested that clonal diversity may have been underestimated. In the small 56-69-year group, the increase in depth fell short of significance, most likely because of low power. After two AZD1222 doses, both the breadth and the depth of spike-specific TCRs were significantly higher than at day 0 and than in MenACWY recipients. Vaccine-associated CD4 TCRs spanned the whole spike protein, with dominant responses in regions 160-218 and 743-854. Only 5 to 7 AZD1222 recipients were SARS-CoV-2 seropositive at baseline, limiting conclusions about previously exposed vaccinees.

There are 13 amino acids in the CDR3, from cysteine to phenylalanine inclusive. Left in the record is the CDR3 DNA by itself, 39 bases read in frame from the first base. From the germline V gene, CDR1 is SGHVS and CDR2 is FNYEAQ. At the junction V is shortened by 0 bases and J by 4 bases, with 6 bases in between. The CDR3 regions of human TCRbeta chains were analyzed by immunosequencing. From the authors' description of their analysis: Repertoire TCRs were matched against a reference library of SARS-CoV-2-specific TCRs generated with the MIRA antigen-specificity platform. Breadth was defined as the fraction of unique TCRs that were SARS-CoV-2-associated, and depth was defined as the fraction of total T cells that were SARS-CoV-2-associated. Using the MIRA data, each spike-specific TCR was mapped to the spike region that the TCR reacts to and placed in a CD4 or CD8 class. Log10-transformed breadth and depth values were compared by one-way ANOVA with Sidak's multiple comparisons tests. TCRdb carries this immuneACCESS record with in-frame sequences only. Its versions omit some clonotypes, under half of them owing to an unresolved V gene in the studies checked, with the rest unexplained. The DNA was the basis for D and trimming; V, J and clone size are from that table. The table for this sample lists roughly 140,000 clones; 85% to 95% of them were counted only once. The ten largest account for 4.5% to 5.5% of the sample.

A word on this clone: Its cognate antigen has yet to be identified. No quality values exist for individual bases; no much larger clone is one base distant.

The time point label, read with the paper, signifies: baseline before first vaccination. The vaccinee samples were drawn from two UK trials, COV001 and COV002, one of which was a single-blind randomized controlled phase 2/3 trial testing AZD1222 (ChAdOx1 nCoV-19) in healthy adults. Trial participant PBMC samples were collected at day 0 and day 28 after the second dose for TCRbeta chain sequencing. The input for sequencing was peripheral blood, taken on day 0 of AZD1222 vaccination. The TCR originated in an adult in good health. The sequence links TRBV7-6 to TRBJ1-1; the D gene assignment is ambiguous. The nucleotide sequence reads TGTGCCAGCAGCTTAGCATATGGCACTGAAGCTTTCTTT. This is translated as CASSLAYGTEAFF. The entire variable domain, with the stretches around the CDR3 drawn from the reference TRBV7-6 and TRBJ1-1 proteins, is GAGVSQSPRYKVTKRGQDVALRCDPISGHVSLYWYRQALGQGPEFLTYFNYEAQQDKSGLPNDRFSAERPEGSISTLTIQRTEQRDSAMYRCASSLAYGTEAFFGQGTRLTVV.